The source of this T cell receptor (beta chain) is a study of blood T cell repertoires in COVID-19. Study details: Donors in the United States, Italy and Spain gave samples during acute or convalescent COVID-19. From T cells, B-cell-depleted T cells, or PBMCs came the material, which was cDNA or gDNA.

How the authors handled the data: It was from reference gene primer amplification that nucleated cell counts were estimated. TCRdb keeps only in-frame clones here, not all; method: immunoSEQ multiplex PCR. That table gives V, J and clone size, and the DNA gave D and trimming. The table shows 90,000 to 130,000 clones, with about 88% occurring only once. Germline trimming cut 1 base from V and 2 bases from J; bases unmatched to any gene: 11. The CDR3 loop spans 17 amino acids. Germline V gene lookup returns CDR1 SEHNR and CDR2 FQNEAQ (reference sequence). The chain is built from TRBV7-9 and TRBJ2-7, with 7 positions matching TRBD2. The clonotype comes from a woman aged 50 to 65 with acute or convalescent COVID-19. The sequenced sample was peripheral blood. The CDR3 bases are TGTGCCAGCAGCTTAGGAGGCGGGCTAGCGGCCCCCTACGAGCAGTACTTC. Protein sequence: CASSLGGGLAAPYEQYF.